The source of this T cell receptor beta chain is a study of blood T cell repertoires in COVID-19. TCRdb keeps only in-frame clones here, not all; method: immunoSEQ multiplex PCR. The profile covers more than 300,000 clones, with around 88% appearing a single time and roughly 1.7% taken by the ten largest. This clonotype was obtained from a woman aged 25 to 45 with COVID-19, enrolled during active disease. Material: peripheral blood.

Written as DNA, the CDR3 is TGTGCCAGCAGCACAGGGCGCTACTTGCGCCCTGAAGCTTTCTTT. Its translation is CASSTGRYLRPEAFF. The gene calls are TRBV7-8 and TRBJ1-1; D is perhaps TRBD1 (6 bases). Germline V gene sequence: CDR1 SGHVS, CDR2 FQNEAQ. Trimming stripped 5 bases from V and 6 bases from J, with 19 bases between. The CDR3 is made up of 15 amino acids.